This T cell receptor (beta chain) was identified in a study of metastatic and nonmetastatic thyroid tumors. Across the whole study: Malignant thyroid and benign thyroid patients provided blood and tumor or nodule tissue whose repertoires were compared.

Overall study results and limits: When malignant thyroid tumors were compared with benign nodules, TCR beta diversity was reportedly significantly higher in the malignant tumors. This held in both blood and tumor samples.

Per the authors' pipeline: Clinicopathological groups differed in CDR3, with these differences serving to build a distant-metastasis classifier for papillary thyroid cancer. TCRdb recomputed clones from the PCR reads via MiXCR. The V and J calls, along with clone size, are taken from TCRdb and not from the paper's own processing. The data show some 21,000 clones, over 9.5% seen once. V lost 2 bases to trimming and J lost 6 bases, with 12 bases between them. Germline V gene lookup returns CDR1 MDHEN and CDR2 SYDVKM. The CDR3 is 14 residues long. All patients were untreated before thyroid surgery. This clone was seen many times. Its antigen is not identified.

The TCR sequence derives from a female donor with papillary thyroid cancer or a benign thyroid nodule (not recorded which). Some clones in this sample may be carry-over from other donors' samples. The J gene is TRBJ2-3, the V gene TRBV28, with D hard to call. Sequences were obtained from blood. In nucleotides, the CDR3 is TGTGCCAGCAGTTTACAGGTGGGCCGGGATACGCAGTATTTT. Its translation is CASSLQVGRDTQYF.